In its sample, the clone carrying this T cell receptor (beta chain) was seen a few times. This specimen belongs to a study of response to subunit inactivated influenza vaccine. Via MiXCR, TCRdb re-called the RT-PCR reads, giving one row per CDR3 protein. The repertoire holds 630,000 or so distinct CDR3 sequences, with less than 20% as singletons. The CDR3 is 15 residues long. CDR1 is SEHNR, CDR2 FQNEAQ, per germline (reference sequence). Trimming cost V 4 bases and J 7 bases, with 16 bases left between them. This chain links TRBV7-9 with TRBJ1-4; D gene ambiguous. The sequences come from PBMCs from blood, collected about 11 days after vaccination. The clonotype originates from a man between 50 and 59 years old who received an inactivated influenza vaccine. CDR3 in amino acids: CASSSGSLAGEKLFF. The CDR3 DNA reads as TGTGCCAGCAGCTCCGGCAGTTTGGCAGGTGAAAAACTGTTTTTT.